The 29 T cell receptor beta chains given below trace back to one sample, sequenced in a study of identical twins. TCRdb used MiXCR to reprocess the 5' RACE reads, holding one entry per CDR3 protein. This table holds around 550,000 distinct CDR3 sequences, roughly 15% found once. A further study also used this sample, focusing on yellow fever vaccine responses in identical twins.

Sequenced input: CD4+ T cells sorted from blood. The source is a woman aged 18-29 years in good health.

The V and J genes are TRBV7-9 and TRBJ2-7; TRBD1 matches at 7 bases. V was clipped by 6 bases and J by 0 bases; unmatched bases: 8. Per germline, CDR1 SEHNR and CDR2 FQNEAQ (reference sequence). The CDR3 is made up of 15 amino acids. The CDR3 DNA is TGTGCCAGCAGTTCTTGGGACAGCAACTCCTACGAGCAGTACTTC. This codes for CASSSWDSNSYEQYF.

The chain combines TRBV11-3 with TRBJ2-1; TRBD2 matches at 8 bases. After removal of 3 bases from V and 7 bases from J, the junction contained 8 bases not matched to a gene. CDR1 SGHNT and CDR2 YENEEA come from the germline V gene. The CDR3 extends over 15 amino acids. The CDR3 sequence is CASSFGGGSVNEQFF. CDR3 sequence (DNA): TGTGCCAGCAGCTTCGGGGGGGGCAGTGTGAATGAGCAGTTCTTC.

V gene TRBV27 combines with J gene TRBJ2-7; TRBD1 is a possible D gene (6 bases). Germline CDR1 MNHEY, CDR2 SMNVEV (reference sequence). Trimming shortened V by 5 bases and J by 1 base, and 12 bases separated the two germline ends. The CDR3 sequence is 14 residues long. The CDR3 region is CASSRLGTSYEQYF. CDR3 nucleotide sequence: TGTGCCAGCAGTCGCCTAGGGACATCCTACGAGCAGTACTTC.

V gene TRBV13 combines with J gene TRBJ2-7; 9 bases fit TRBD2. Germline V gene data show CDR1 as PRHDT and CDR2 as FYEKMQ (reference sequence). The CDR3 runs to 19 residues. J was trimmed by 3 bases and V by 5 bases; bases with no gene match: 20. CDR3 nucleotides: TGTGCCAGCAGCCCTCTCTTTGTACTAGCGGGTGGGCGAGGCTACGAGCAGTACTTC. Translation gives CASSPLFVLAGGRGYEQYF.

This sequence joins TRBV6-1 and TRBJ2-5; D might be TRBD1 (6 bases). This CDR3 has 14 amino acids. The germline V and J ends were trimmed by 6 bases and 1 base, with 12 bases remaining between them. Germline CDR1 is MNHNS and CDR2 is SASEGT. The CDR3 sequence: CASRLGHLQETQYF. CDR3 bases: TGTGCCAGCAGGTTGGGACATCTCCAAGAGACCCAGTACTTC.

This chain connects TRBV13 to TRBJ2-3, with 12 bases that match TRBD2. V dropped 5 bases and J dropped 3; count of bases not matched to a gene: 12. The germline CDR1 and CDR2 sequences are PRHDT and FYEKMQ (reference sequence). The CDR3 totals 18 residues. CDR3 bases: TGTGCCAGCAGCCTCGGACTAGCGGGAACCTATGGGACAGATACGCAGTATTTT. Translation gives CASSLGLAGTYGTDTQYF.

This clonotype showed up just a few times. V and J are TRBV3-1 and TRBJ2-1; D may be TRBD2 (7 bases). The germline gives CDR1 LGHDT, CDR2 YNNKEL (reference sequence). V was shortened by 0 bases and J by 5 bases, with 20 bases between the two germline ends. The CDR3 contains 18 residues. The CDR3 is CASSQDFLGRGSNNEQFF. The CDR3 nucleotides are TGTGCCAGCAGCCAAGATTTTCTGGGGAGGGGGAGCAACAATGAGCAGTTCTTC.

In this sample, this clonotype turned up once. The chain has TRBV7-8 and TRBJ2-2; D is possibly TRBD1 (6 bases). V dropped 2 bases and J dropped 0 bases, with 10 bases sitting between them. CDR3 size: 16 residues. CDR1 is SGHVS, CDR2 FQNEAQ, per germline. CDR3 amino acids: CASSLRAGANTGELFF. Written as DNA, the CDR3 is TGTGCCAGCAGCTTACGGGCAGGGGCGAACACCGGGGAGCTGTTTTTT.

This clonotype came up a few times. The chain couples TRBV20-1 to TRBJ2-7, with D maybe TRBD1 (6 bases). The length of the CDR3 is 13 residues. The ends were cut back, 6 bases at V and 0 bases at J, with 12 bases in the middle. The germline gives CDR1 DFQATT, CDR2 SNEGSKA (reference sequence). CDR3: CSAAGARSYEQYV. The DNA for the CDR3 is TGCAGTGCCGCAGGGGCCCGCTCCTACGAGCAGTACGTC.

This chain connects TRBV11-2 to TRBJ2-3; weak D call: TRBD2 (7 bases). Looked up from germline, CDR1 is SGHAT and CDR2 is FQNNGV. The V end was cut by 1 base, the J end by 2 bases, with 16 bases between. The CDR3 sequence is 17 residues long. CDR3 coding DNA: TGTGCCAGCAGCTTAGGAGTCGGGGGGCCATCCACAGATACGCAGTATTTT. Its protein product is CASSLGVGGPSTDTQYF.

This clonotype was observed a few times. The chain recombines TRBV29-1 with TRBJ2-7, with D maybe TRBD1 (5 bases). Between the trimmed V and J ends, which lost 4 bases and 4 bases, there was a span of 14 bases. The CDR3 length is 13 residues. Germline V gene sequence: CDR1 SQVTM, CDR2 ANQGSEA. The CDR3 sequence: CSVVRWGQYEQYF. The CDR3 DNA reads TGCAGCGTTGTCCGGTGGGGCCAGTACGAGCAGTACTTC.

This chain uses TRBV12-3 or TRBV12-4 with TRBJ2-7; either TRBD1 or TRBD2 may supply D (5 bases each). This CDR3 region has 18 residues. Trimming took 1 base from V and 5 from J, leaving 24 bases between them. In DNA form, the CDR3 reads TGTGCCAGCAGTTTAGTGTTGAGGGGAATCCCCCCTAAGGACGAGCAGTACTTC. Translation: CASSLVLRGIPPKDEQYF.

This clonotype was seen more than once but under ten times. The V call is TRBV7-2, the J call TRBJ2-3; D unresolved. Trimming cost V 5 bases and J 3 bases, with 18 bases left between them. CDR1 and CDR2 from the germline V gene are SGHTA and FQGNSA. This CDR3 contains 16 residues. This CDR3 is CASSPRAGRATDTQYF. The CDR3 nucleotides read TGTGCCAGCAGCCCACGGGCCGGAAGGGCGACAGATACGCAGTATTTT.

V is TRBV28 and J is TRBJ2-5, with D perhaps TRBD1 or TRBD2 (5 bases each). V gave up 5 bases and J gave up 4 bases, with 14 bases separating them. Germline V gene sequence: CDR1 MDHEN, CDR2 SYDVKM. This CDR3 comprises 14 residues. This chain's CDR3 is CASSPWGGRETQYF. CDR3 nucleotides: TGTGCCAGCAGTCCTTGGGGCGGGCGAGAGACCCAGTACTTC.

In its sample, this clonotype was seen a few times. This chain links TRBV12-3 or TRBV12-4 with TRBJ2-4, with no clear D. The CDR3 consists of 12 residues. Trimming pared 3 bases from V and 11 bases from J, leaving 11 bases between. CDR3 sequence (DNA): TGTGCCAGCAGTTTCTACAACCAGTTTCAGTACTTC. This gives the protein CASSFYNQFQYF.

The chain couples TRBV7-9 to TRBJ2-3, with 12 bases fitting TRBD2. With V trimmed by 2 bases and J by 6 bases, 9 bases remained unmatched. The CDR3 is 17 amino acids. Germline V gene sequence: CDR1 SEHNR, CDR2 FQNEAQ (reference sequence). CDR3 DNA: TGTGCCAGCAGCTTATCCCGGCTAGCGGGAGGGTTGGATACGCAGTATTTT. Translated: CASSLSRLAGGLDTQYF.

This clonotype has a handful of counts. The chain combines TRBV20-1 with TRBJ2-1; 12 nucleotides match TRBD2. Trimming removed 6 bases from V and 13 bases from J; junction bases left unmatched: 7. CDR3 size: 12 residues. Germline assignment: CDR1 DFQATT and CDR2 SNEGSKA (reference sequence). CDR3 nucleotides: TGCAGTGCCTCGGGGACTAGCGGGCCCCAGTTCTTC. Translation gives CSASGTSGPQFF.

The chain carries TRBV12-3 or TRBV12-4 and TRBJ1-1; 9 bases agree with TRBD1. Unmatched junction bases numbered 7, after V lost 6 bases and J lost 5 bases. The CDR3 has 14 amino acids. The chain's CDR3 is CASSTGQGGTEAFF. The CDR3 DNA reads TGTGCCAGCAGCACGGGACAGGGAGGGACTGAAGCTTTCTTT.

A few counts support this clonotype. The J gene is TRBJ1-1, the V gene TRBV27; 10 bases fit TRBD1. Trimming at V came to 0 bases and at J to 6 bases, leaving 10 bases not matched to a gene. Germline V gives CDR1 MNHEY, CDR2 SMNVEV (reference sequence). This CDR3 has 17 residues. The DNA for the CDR3 is TGTGCCAGCAGTTTATCGGGGACAGGGGTAAGAAAGGCTGAAGCTTTCTTT. This codes for CASSLSGTGVRKAEAFF.

The chain is built from TRBV6-1 and TRBJ2-3; D perhaps matches TRBD2 (5 bases). Per the germline V gene, CDR1 is MNHNS and CDR2 is SASEGT. The CDR3 runs to 16 residues. V was clipped by 4 bases and J by 1 base, with 15 bases between them. The DNA of the CDR3 is TGTGCCAGCAGTGCCGCCACTAGACTCGGCACAGATACGCAGTATTTT. This gives the protein CASSAATRLGTDTQYF.

This clonotype was picked up one time. The chain has TRBV5-1 and TRBJ2-5, with D possibly being TRBD1 (5 bases). Per germline, CDR1 SGHRS and CDR2 YFSETQ. V lost 0 bases, J lost 1 base, and 7 bases lay in between. This CDR3 comprises 14 residues. CDR3: CASSLATGQETQYF. Here the CDR3 DNA reads TGCGCCAGCAGCTTGGCTACAGGCCAAGAGACCCAGTACTTC.

This clonotype was picked up a small number of times. The chain carries TRBV3-1 and TRBJ2-2, with D tentatively TRBD1 or TRBD2 (5 bases each). Germline assignment: CDR1 LGHDT and CDR2 YNNKEL (reference sequence). The V gene lost 3 bases and the J gene lost 1 base, with 9 bases spanning the gap. The CDR3 spans 15 residues. The CDR3 nucleotides are TGTGCCAGCAGCCACGGGACGGAGAACACCGGGGAGCTGTTTTTT. Encoded protein: CASSHGTENTGELFF.

V gene TRBV3-1 combines with J gene TRBJ2-1, with 8 bases aligning to TRBD2. The CDR3 runs to 16 residues. V trimming: 0 bases; J trimming: 2 bases; junction bases outside the gene matches: 3. The germline gives CDR1 LGHDT, CDR2 YNNKEL (reference sequence). The CDR3 protein is CASSQDLSGTYNEQFF. CDR3 nucleotide sequence: TGTGCCAGCAGCCAAGATCTTAGCGGGACCTACAATGAGCAGTTCTTC.

This sequence joins TRBV7-9 and TRBJ2-2, with D uncertain. The CDR3 totals 15 residues. The ends were cut back, 8 bases at V and 0 bases at J, with 13 bases in the middle. In germline, CDR1 is SEHNR, CDR2 FQNEAQ (reference sequence). CDR3 sequence reads: CASPPSAPNTGELFF. The CDR3 coding sequence is TGTGCCAGCCCACCTTCAGCCCCGAACACCGGGGAGCTGTTTTTT.

This clonotype has only a few counts. The rearrangement links TRBV20-1 to TRBJ2-1; 9 nucleotides align to TRBD2. Germline V gene sequence: CDR1 DFQATT, CDR2 SNEGSKA (reference sequence). Trimming took 2 bases from V and 4 from J; bases not matched to a gene: 6. There are 15 residues in the CDR3. The CDR3 here is CSARPGTSQYNEQFF. CDR3 bases: TGCAGTGCTAGACCTGGGACTAGCCAATACAATGAGCAGTTCTTC.

This clonotype has a handful of counts. This chain uses TRBV28 with TRBJ2-5; D is undetermined. V was cut by 5 bases and J by 6 bases, with 7 bases left in between. The V gene's germline CDR1 is MDHEN and CDR2 SYDVKM. The CDR3 extends over 11 amino acids. Written as DNA, the CDR3 is TGTGCCAGCAGTCAGAGCCAGACCCAGTACTTC. The encoded protein is CASSQSQTQYF.

This clonotype was recorded a few times. V is TRBV2 and J is TRBJ2-5; unclear D gene. Germline values: CDR1 SNHLY, CDR2 FYNNEI. This CDR3 region has 11 residues. V was clipped by 3 bases and J by 7 bases, with 6 bases between them. CDR3 in amino acids: CASSDYGTQYF. DNA of the CDR3: TGTGCCAGCAGTGACTATGGGACCCAGTACTTC. Using reference TRBV2 and TRBJ2-5 for the parts outside the CDR3, the full variable domain is EPEVTQTPSHQVTQMGQEVILRCVPISNHLYFYWYRQILGQKVEFLVSFYNNEISEKSEIFDDQFSVERPDGSNFTLKIRSTKLEDSAMYFCASSDYGTQYFGPGTRLLVL.

V and J are TRBV5-1 and TRBJ2-7; unclear D gene. CDR1 is SGHRS, CDR2 YFSETQ, per germline. V was cut by 0 bases and J by 1 base, with 8 bases left in between. CDR3 length equals 14 residues. This CDR3 is CASSLEQASYEQYF. CDR3 sequence (DNA): TGCGCCAGCAGCTTGGAGCAGGCTTCCTACGAGCAGTACTTC.

This clonotype was recorded a few times. This chain links TRBV4-1 with TRBJ1-2; D is ambiguous. V lost 0 bases and J 4 bases, leaving 9 bases between the germline ends. CDR3 length: 14 residues. CDR1 MGHRA and CDR2 YSYEKL come from the germline V gene. In nucleotides, the CDR3 is TGCGCCAGCAGCCAAGATCAAACAGTCTATGGCTACACCTTC. The encoded protein is CASSQDQTVYGYTF.